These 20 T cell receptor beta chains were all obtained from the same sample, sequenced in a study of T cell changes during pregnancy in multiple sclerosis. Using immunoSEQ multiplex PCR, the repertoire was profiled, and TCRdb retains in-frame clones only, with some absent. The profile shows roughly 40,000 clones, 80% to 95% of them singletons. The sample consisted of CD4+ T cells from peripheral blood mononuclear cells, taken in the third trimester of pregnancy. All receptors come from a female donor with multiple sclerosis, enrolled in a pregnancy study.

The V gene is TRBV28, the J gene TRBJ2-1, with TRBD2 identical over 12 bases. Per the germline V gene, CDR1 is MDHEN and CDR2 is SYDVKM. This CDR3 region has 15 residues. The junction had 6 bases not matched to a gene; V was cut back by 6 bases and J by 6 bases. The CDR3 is CASRGASGRANEQFF. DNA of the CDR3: TGTGCCAGCAGGGGGGCTAGCGGGAGGGCCAATGAGCAGTTCTTC.

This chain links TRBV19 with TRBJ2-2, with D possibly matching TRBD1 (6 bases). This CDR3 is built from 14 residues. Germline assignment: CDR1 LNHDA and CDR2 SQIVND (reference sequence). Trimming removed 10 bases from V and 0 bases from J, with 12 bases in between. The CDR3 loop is CATPNRANTGELFF. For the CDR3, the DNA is TGTGCCACACCGAACAGGGCGAACACCGGGGAGCTGTTTTTT.

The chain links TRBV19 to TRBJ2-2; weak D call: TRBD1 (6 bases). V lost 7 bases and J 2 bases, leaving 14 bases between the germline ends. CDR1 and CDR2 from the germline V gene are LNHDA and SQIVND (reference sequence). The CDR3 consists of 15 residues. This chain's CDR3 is CASTLGTLNTGELFF. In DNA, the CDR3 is TGTGCCAGTACCCTAGGGACACTTAACACCGGGGAGCTGTTTTTT.

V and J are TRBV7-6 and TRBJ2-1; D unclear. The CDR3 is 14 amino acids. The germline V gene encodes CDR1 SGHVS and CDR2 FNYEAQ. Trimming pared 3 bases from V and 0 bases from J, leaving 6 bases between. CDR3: CASSLAVSYNEQFF. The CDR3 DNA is TGTGCCAGCAGCTTGGCGGTCTCCTACAATGAGCAGTTCTTC.

The CDR3 nucleotides read TGTGCCAGCAGCTTCAGGGGTACGGCCCGAGGGGAGACCCAGTACTTC. Amino acid sequence: CASSFRGTARGETQYF. The chain joins TRBV11-2 to TRBJ2-5; the D gene is possibly TRBD1 (6 bases). V was clipped by 3 bases and J by 5 bases, with 19 bases between them. The V gene's germline CDR1 is SGHAT and CDR2 FQNNGV. CDR3 length equals 16 residues.

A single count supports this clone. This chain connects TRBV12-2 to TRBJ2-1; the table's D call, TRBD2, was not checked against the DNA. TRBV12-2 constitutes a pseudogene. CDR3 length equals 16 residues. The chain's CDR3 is CASRLNEGLAGDEQFF. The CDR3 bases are TGTGCAAGTCGCCTCAATGAGGGACTAGCGGGAGATGAGCAGTTCTTC.

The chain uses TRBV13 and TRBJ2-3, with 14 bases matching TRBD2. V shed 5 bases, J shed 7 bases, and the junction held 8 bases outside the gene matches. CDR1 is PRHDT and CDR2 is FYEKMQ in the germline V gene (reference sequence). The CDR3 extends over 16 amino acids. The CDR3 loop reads CASSRRLAGGGHTQYF. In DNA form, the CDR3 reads TGTGCCAGCAGCAGGAGACTAGCGGGAGGGGGCCATACGCAGTATTTT.

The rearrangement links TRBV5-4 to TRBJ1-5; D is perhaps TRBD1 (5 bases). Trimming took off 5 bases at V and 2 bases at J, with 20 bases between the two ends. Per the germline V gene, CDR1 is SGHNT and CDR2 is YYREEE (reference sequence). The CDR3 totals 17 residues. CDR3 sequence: CASRISGGGRGNQPQHF. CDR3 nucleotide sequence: TGTGCCAGCAGAATTAGTGGGGGAGGGAGGGGCAATCAGCCCCAGCATTTT.

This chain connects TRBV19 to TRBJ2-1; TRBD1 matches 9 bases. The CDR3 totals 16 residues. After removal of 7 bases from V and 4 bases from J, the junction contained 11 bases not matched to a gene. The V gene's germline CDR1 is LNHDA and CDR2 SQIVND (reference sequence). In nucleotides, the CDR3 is TGTGCCAGTACGGGCCCCGGGACAGGGATGTACAATGAGCAGTTCTTC. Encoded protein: CASTGPGTGMYNEQFF.

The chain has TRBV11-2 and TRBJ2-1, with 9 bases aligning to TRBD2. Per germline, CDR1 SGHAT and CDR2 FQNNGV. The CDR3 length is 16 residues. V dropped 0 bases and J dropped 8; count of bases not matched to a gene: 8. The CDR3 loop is CASSLDRSGRYYEQFF. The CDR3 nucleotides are TGTGCCAGCAGCTTAGATCGGAGCGGGAGGTATTATGAGCAGTTCTTC.

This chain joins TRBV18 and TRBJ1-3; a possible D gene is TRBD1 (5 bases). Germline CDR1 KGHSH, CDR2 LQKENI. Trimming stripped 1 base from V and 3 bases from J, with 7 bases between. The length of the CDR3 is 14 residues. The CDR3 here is CASSPQGLGNTIYF. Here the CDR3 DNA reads TGTGCCAGCTCACCACAGGGACTTGGAAACACCATATATTTT.

The CDR3 is CASSQDGGYEQYF. DNA for the CDR3: TGCGCCAGCAGCCAAGACGGAGGTTACGAGCAGTACTTC. This chain links TRBV4-3 with TRBJ2-7; tentative D call: TRBD2 (5 bases). Germline CDR1 LGHNA, CDR2 YSLEER. This CDR3 is built from 13 residues. V lost 0 bases and J 4 bases, leaving 7 bases between the germline ends.

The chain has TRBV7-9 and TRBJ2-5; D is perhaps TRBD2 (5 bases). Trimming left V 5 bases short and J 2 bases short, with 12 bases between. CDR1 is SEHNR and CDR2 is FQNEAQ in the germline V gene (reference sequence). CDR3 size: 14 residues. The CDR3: CASSALRGQETQYF. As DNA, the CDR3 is TGTGCCAGCAGCGCCCTCCGGGGACAAGAGACCCAGTACTTC. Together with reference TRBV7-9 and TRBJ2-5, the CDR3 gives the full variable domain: DTGVSQNPRHKITKRGQNVTFRCDPISEHNRLYWYRQTLGQGPEFLTYFQNEAQLEKSRLLSDRFSAERPKGSFSTLEIQRTEQGDSAMYLCASSALRGQETQYFGPGTRLLVL.

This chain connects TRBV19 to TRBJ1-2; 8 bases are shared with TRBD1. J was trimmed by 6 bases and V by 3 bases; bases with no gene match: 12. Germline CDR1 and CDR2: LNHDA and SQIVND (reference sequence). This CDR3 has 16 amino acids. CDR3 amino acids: CASSIPDRASFHGYTF. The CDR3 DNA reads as TGTGCCAGTAGTATCCCGGACAGGGCATCCTTCCATGGCTACACCTTC.

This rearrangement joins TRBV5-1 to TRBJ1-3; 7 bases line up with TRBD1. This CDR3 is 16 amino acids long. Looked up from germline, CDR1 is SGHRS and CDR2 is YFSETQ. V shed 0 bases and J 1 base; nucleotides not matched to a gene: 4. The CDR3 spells CASSLGRGQSGNTIYF. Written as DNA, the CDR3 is TGCGCCAGCAGCTTGGGAAGGGGGCAGTCTGGAAACACCATATATTTT.

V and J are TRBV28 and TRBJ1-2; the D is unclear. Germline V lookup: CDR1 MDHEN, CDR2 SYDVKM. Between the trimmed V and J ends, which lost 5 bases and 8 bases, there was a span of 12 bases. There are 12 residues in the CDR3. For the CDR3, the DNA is TGTGCCAGCAGTACCTCAGGAAGGGGCTACACCTTC. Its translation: CASSTSGRGYTF.

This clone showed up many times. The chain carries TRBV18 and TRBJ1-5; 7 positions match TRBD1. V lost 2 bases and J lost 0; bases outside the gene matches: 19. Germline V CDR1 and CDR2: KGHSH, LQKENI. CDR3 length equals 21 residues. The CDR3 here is CASSPDAADRSTGYSNQPQHF. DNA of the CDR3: TGTGCCAGCTCACCAGACGCCGCGGACAGGTCAACGGGTTATAGCAATCAGCCCCAGCATTTT.

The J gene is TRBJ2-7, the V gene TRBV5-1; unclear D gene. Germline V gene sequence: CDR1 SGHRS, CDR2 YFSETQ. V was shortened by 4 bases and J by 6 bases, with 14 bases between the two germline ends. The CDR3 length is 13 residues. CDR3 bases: TGCGCCAGCAGCCCCCCAGTTCCCTCCGAGCAGTACTTC. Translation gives CASSPPVPSEQYF.

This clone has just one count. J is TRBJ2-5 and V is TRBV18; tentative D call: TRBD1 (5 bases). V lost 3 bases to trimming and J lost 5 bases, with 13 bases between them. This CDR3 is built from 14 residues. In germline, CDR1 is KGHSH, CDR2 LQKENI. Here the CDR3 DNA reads TGTGCCAGCTCACCCCAGGGTACCGAGGAGACCCAGTACTTC. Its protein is CASSPQGTEETQYF.

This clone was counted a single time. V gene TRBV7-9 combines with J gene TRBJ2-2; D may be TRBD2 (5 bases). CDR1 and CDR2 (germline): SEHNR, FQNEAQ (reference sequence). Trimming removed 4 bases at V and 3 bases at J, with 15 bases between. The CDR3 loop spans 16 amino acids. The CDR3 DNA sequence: TGTGCCAGCAGCTCCGGATCGGGGTTTTACACCGGGGAGCTGTTTTTT. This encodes CASSSGSGFYTGELFF. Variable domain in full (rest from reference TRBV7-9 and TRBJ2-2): DTGVSQNPRHKITKRGQNVTFRCDPISEHNRLYWYRQTLGQGPEFLTYFQNEAQLEKSRLLSDRFSAERPKGSFSTLEIQRTEQGDSAMYLCASSSGSGFYTGELFFGEGSRLTVL.